Below are 15 T cell receptor beta chains sequenced from a single sample in a study of Tregs in tolerant kidney transplant recipients. Assay used: immunoSEQ multiplex PCR; TCRdb lists only in-frame clones, some missing. The sample totals about 48,000 clones. Sequencing used CD4+ T cells from blood, obtained before the transplant. The receptors were sampled from a human donor who received a combined kidney and bone marrow transplant.

Of note for this clone: The read stops 3 residues short of the end of the CDR3; the missing end is completed from the germline J gene. The chain uses TRBV20-1 and TRBJ2-1; 8 nucleotides match TRBD2. Trimming took 5 bases from V and 3 from J; bases not matched to a gene: 9. Germline-derived CDR1 and CDR2 are DFQATT and SNEGSKA (reference sequence). The CDR3 is 15 residues long. The chain's CDR3 is CSARPLADNYNEQFF. The DNA read from the CDR3 is TGCAGTGCTCGTCCACTAGCGGACAACTACAATGAG.

Notes on this clone: The read ends 3 residues before the CDR3 terminus; that terminus is restored from the germline J gene. V and J are TRBV20-1 and TRBJ2-7, with 8 positions matching TRBD1. The ends lost 3 bases at V and 5 bases at J; junction bases unmatched: 9. This CDR3 region has 14 residues. CDR1 is DFQATT and CDR2 is SNEGSKA in the germline V gene (reference sequence). The chain's CDR3 is CSASIRQGIHEQYF. Partial CDR3 DNA: TGCAGTGCTAGTATTCGACAGGGGATCCACGAG.

Worth noting for this clone: The CDR3 goes on 3 residues after the read ends, and that part is filled in from the germline J gene. The chain recombines TRBV18 with TRBJ2-7; D ambiguous. Trimming took 5 bases from V and 4 from J, leaving 12 bases between them. CDR1 and CDR2 from the germline V gene are KGHSH and LQKENI. The CDR3 spans 13 residues. CDR3 bases read: TGTGCCAGCTCAACCAATTCTAAATACGAG. It encodes CASSTNSKYE. The full-length CDR3 reads as CASSTNSKYEQYF.

Turning to this clone: The CDR3 extends 3 residues past the end of the read, so its final part is completed from the germline J gene. The chain joins TRBV18 to TRBJ2-7; 10 positions agree with TRBD2. From germline, CDR1 is KGHSH and CDR2 LQKENI. The CDR3 has 17 amino acids. V was clipped by 6 bases and J by 1 base; unmatched bases: 12. The CDR3 sequence is CASSLIHLAGESYEQYF. CDR3 bases read: TGTGCCAGCTCCCTCATCCACCTAGCGGGAGAATCCTACGAG.

For this clone: The read terminates 3 residues ahead of where the CDR3 ends, so the germline J gene completes it. The J gene is TRBJ1-5, the V gene TRBV6-1; D is unresolved. V was trimmed by 2 bases and J by 4 bases, leaving 18 bases between them. CDR3 length: 17 residues. CDR1 is MNHNS, CDR2 SASEGT, per germline. Here the CDR3 reads CASSEIQFWPGNQPQHF. Incomplete CDR3 DNA: TGTGCCAGCAGTGAAATACAGTTTTGGCCTGGAAATCAGCCC.

Details on this clone: Coverage ceases 3 residues before the CDR3 finishes, and the germline J gene fills in the end. The chain is built from TRBV19 and TRBJ2-7; TRBD2 is a possible D gene (6 bases). Per germline, CDR1 LNHDA and CDR2 SQIVND (reference sequence). The CDR3 covers 14 residues. Trimming took 3 bases from V and 6 from J, leaving 15 bases between them. The CDR3 spells CASSITSLAGEQYF. CDR3 DNA (partial): TGTGCCAGTAGTATTACTAGCCTAGCCGGCGAG.

With regard to this clone: The read stops 3 residues short of the end of the CDR3; the missing end is completed from the germline J gene. This sequence joins TRBV19 and TRBJ2-5; TRBD1 agrees at 9 bases. The V gene's germline CDR1 is LNHDA and CDR2 SQIVND (reference sequence). This CDR3 has 16 amino acids. The V and J ends lost 6 bases and 2 bases, in that order; junction bases with no gene match: 10. The covered CDR3 bases are TGTGCCAGTAGCCCCTTAGGGACAGGGAGACAAGAGACC. Its protein product is CASSPLGTGRQET. The whole CDR3 sequence reads CASSPLGTGRQETQYF.

The CDR3 region is CASSIGPWAGTEAFF. Partial CDR3 DNA: TGTGCCAGTAGTATAGGACCCTGGGCGGGTACTGAA. V is TRBV19 and J is TRBJ1-1; D unclear. The sequenced fragment ends 3 residues before the CDR3 boundary, so the rest is inferred from the germline J gene. CDR1 LNHDA and CDR2 SQIVND come from the germline V gene (reference sequence). V gave up 1 base and J gave up 5 bases, with 14 bases separating them. The CDR3 runs to 15 residues.

In terms of frequency, this clone is medium-sized. The CDR3 end falls 3 residues outside the read, so it is completed with the germline J gene. The chain has TRBV6-2 or TRBV6-3 and TRBJ2-5; possibly TRBD1 for D (5 bases). Looked up from germline, CDR1 is MNHEY and CDR2 is SVGEGT. This CDR3 is 16 amino acids long. Trimming took off 2 bases at V and 0 bases at J, with 13 bases between the two ends. The CDR3 reads CASSYPGHSHQETQYF. Partial CDR3 DNA: TGTGCCAGCAGTTACCCCGGACATTCGCACCAAGAGACC.

The chain's CDR3 is CASSVGQGHYNEQFF. The part of the CDR3 DNA that was read is TGTGCCAGTTCCGTGGGACAGGGTCACTACAATGAG. The chain carries TRBV18 and TRBJ2-1, with 9 bases identical to TRBD1. The CDR3 end is not reached by the read, which stops 3 residues before it; the germline J gene fills it in. V dropped 9 bases and J dropped 3; count of bases not matched to a gene: 9. Germline-derived CDR1 and CDR2 are KGHSH and LQKENI. CDR3 size: 15 residues. Filled out from reference TRBV18 and TRBJ2-1, the complete variable domain reads NAGVMQNPRHLVRRRGQEARLRCSPMKGHSHVYWYRQLPEEGLKFMVYLQKENIIDESGMPKERFSAEFPKEGPSILRIQQVVRGDSAAYFCASSVGQGHYNEQFFGPGTRLTVL.

Notes on this clone: The read ends 3 residues early relative to the CDR3; the germline J gene fills the gap. The V and J genes are TRBV5-4 and TRBJ1-4; 7 positions match TRBD1. With V trimmed by 5 bases and J by 6 bases, 7 bases remained unmatched. Germline V lookup: CDR1 SGHNT, CDR2 YYREEE (reference sequence). CDR3 length: 14 amino acids. CDR3 DNA (partial): TGTGCCAGCAGTATGACAGGGAACCATGAAAAA. The encoded protein is CASSMTGNHEK. The complete CDR3 sequence is CASSMTGNHEKLFF.

Concerning this clone itself: The CDR3 is cut off 3 residues early in the read; its end comes from the germline J gene. V gene TRBV7-9 combines with J gene TRBJ1-4; 8 positions agree with TRBD1. CDR1 SEHNR and CDR2 FQNEAQ come from the germline V gene (reference sequence). The CDR3 runs to 14 residues. Trimming cost V 2 bases and J 8 bases; bases outside gene matches: 4. Partial CDR3 DNA: TGTGCCAGCAGCTTAACAGGGGGAGTAGAAAAA. This gives the protein CASSLTGGVEK. The entire CDR3 protein is CASSLTGGVEKLFF.

In the case of this clone: The read ends 3 residues before the CDR3 terminus; that terminus is restored from the germline J gene. The V call is TRBV30, the J call TRBJ2-6; the D gene is possibly TRBD2 (5 bases). Germline CDR1 and CDR2: GTSNPN and SVGIG (reference sequence). V was pared by 4 bases and J by 4 bases, with 8 bases between. The CDR3 contains 13 residues. The sequenced CDR3 bases are TGTGCCTGGATAATAGCGGGGGCCAACGTC. Amino acid sequence: CAWIIAGANV. From start to end, the CDR3 is CAWIIAGANVLTF.

Concerning this clone itself: Read coverage stops 3 residues before the CDR3 terminus; the germline J gene supplies the remainder. The V gene is TRBV7-9, the J gene TRBJ1-2, with D uncertain. The length of the CDR3 is 12 residues. Looked up from germline, CDR1 is SEHNR and CDR2 is FQNEAQ (reference sequence). The CDR3 protein is CASSPRREGYTF. The covered CDR3 bases are TGTGCCAGCAGTCCAAGGCGGGAAGGC.

Comments on this clone: The CDR3 extends 3 residues past the end of the read, so its final part is completed from the germline J gene. This chain joins TRBV30 and TRBJ2-5, with 10 nucleotides matching TRBD2. V lost 2 bases, J lost 4 bases, and 7 bases stayed unmatched. There are 15 residues in the CDR3. Germline assignment: CDR1 GTSNPN and CDR2 SVGIG (reference sequence). Partial CDR3 DNA: TGTGCCTGGAGTCCGATAGCGGGAGGAGGAGAGACC. Translating gives CAWSPIAGGGET. The CDR3, in full, reads CAWSPIAGGGETQYF.